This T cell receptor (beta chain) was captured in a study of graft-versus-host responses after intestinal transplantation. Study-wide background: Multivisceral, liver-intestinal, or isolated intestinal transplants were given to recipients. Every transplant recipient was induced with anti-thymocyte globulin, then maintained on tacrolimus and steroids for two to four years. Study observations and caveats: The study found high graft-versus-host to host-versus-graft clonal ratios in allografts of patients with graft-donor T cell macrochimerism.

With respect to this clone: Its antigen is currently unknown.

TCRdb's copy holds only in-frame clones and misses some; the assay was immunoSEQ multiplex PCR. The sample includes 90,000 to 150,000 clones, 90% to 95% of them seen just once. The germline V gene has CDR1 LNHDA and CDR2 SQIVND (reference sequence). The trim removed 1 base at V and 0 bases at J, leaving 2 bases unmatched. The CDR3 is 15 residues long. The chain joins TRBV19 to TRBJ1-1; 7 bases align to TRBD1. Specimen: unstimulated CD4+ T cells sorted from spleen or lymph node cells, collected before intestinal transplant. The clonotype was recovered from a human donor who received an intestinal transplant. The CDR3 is CASSIAGTVNTEAFF. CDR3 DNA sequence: TGTGCCAGTAGTATAGCCGGGACAGTGAACACTGAAGCTTTCTTT.